This is a list of T cell receptor beta chains from one sample in a study of cytomegalovirus exposure and HLA in healthy donors. Method: immunoSEQ multiplex PCR; TCRdb's copy keeps in-frame clones and lacks some. This sample contains over 60,000 clones. Sequences were obtained from PBMCs. The receptors were sampled from a female donor in good health and CMV-seropositive. CDR3s include the opening cysteine and the closing phenylalanine or tryptophan. A D gene is named only where the DNA matches it firmly.

TRBV28	TRBD2	TRBJ2-7	CASSYPWTSGSYEQYF	TGTGCCAGCAGTTATCCCTGGACTAGCGGGAGTTACGAGCAGTACTTC
TRBV4-2	TRBD2	TRBJ2-1	CASSQETLAGKSEQFF	TGTGCCAGCAGCCAAGAGACCCTAGCGGGAAAGAGTGAGCAGTTCTTC
TRBV5-6	.	TRBJ2-1	CASSGAEGIYNEQFF	TGTGCCAGCAGCGGCGCGGAGGGGATCTACAATGAGCAGTTCTTC
TRBV7-3	.	TRBJ2-7	CASSPQGGVVEQYF	TGTGCCAGCAGCCCCCAAGGGGGGGTTGTAGAGCAGTACTTC
TRBV7-9	TRBD1	TRBJ1-1	CASSKPPGQGIPEAFF	TGTGCCAGCAGCAAACCGCCGGGACAGGGAATACCTGAAGCTTTCTTT
TRBV29-1	TRBD1	TRBJ2-1	CSVQGARSIGNEQFF	TGCAGCGTTCAGGGGGCGAGGTCGATAGGCAATGAGCAGTTCTTC
TRBV13	.	TRBJ1-2	CASSPSTGRAKGYTF	TGTGCCAGCAGCCCTAGTACAGGGAGGGCGAAAGGCTACACCTTC
TRBV27	TRBD2	TRBJ2-7	CASSLIAGLSYEQYF	TGTGCCAGCAGTTTAATAGCGGGTTTGTCCTACGAGCAGTACTTC
TRBV6-1	.	TRBJ2-1	CASSERGNNEQFF	TGTGCCAGCAGTGAACGAGGGAACAATGAGCAGTTCTTC
TRBV29-1	.	TRBJ2-1	CSVGQRAFDNEQFF	TGCAGCGTTGGCCAGCGCGCCTTCGACAATGAGCAGTTCTTC
TRBV4-3	.	TRBJ2-5	CASSQAGGQTQYF	TGCGCCAGCAGCCAAGCTGGGGGCCAGACCCAGTACTTC
TRBV18	.	TRBJ1-2	CASSPPSGDYGYTF	TGTGCCAGCTCACCACCTTCCGGGGACTATGGCTACACCTTC
TRBV11-2	.	TRBJ2-7	CASSPLRRNSTYEQYF	TGTGCCAGCAGCCCCCTTCGGCGGAATTCCACCTACGAGCAGTACTTC
TRBV14	TRBD2	TRBJ2-1	CASSPGLAVDPRYNEQFF	TGTGCCAGCAGCCCAGGACTAGCGGTTGATCCACGGTACAATGAGCAGTTCTTC
TRBV4-3	.	TRBJ2-2	CASSQALKAANTGELFF	TGCGCCAGCAGCCAAGCACTTAAAGCCGCGAACACCGGGGAGCTGTTTTTT
TRBV9	TRBD2	TRBJ2-5	CASSPRPGLAGAETQYF	TGTGCCAGCAGCCCCCGTCCGGGACTAGCGGGAGCAGAGACCCAGTACTTC
TRBV5-4	.	TRBJ2-1	CASSSLGNNEQFF	TGTGCCAGCAGCTCACTAGGGAACAATGAGCAGTTCTTC
TRBV27	.	TRBJ2-7	CASSFGGRSEQYF	TGTGCCAGCAGTTTTGGGGGGAGGAGCGAGCAGTACTTC
TRBV19	TRBD1	TRBJ1-2	CASSIGQGYGYTF	TGTGCCAGTAGTATAGGACAGGGGTATGGCTACACCTTC
TRBV20-1	.	TRBJ2-3	CSAAAADTQYF	TGCAGTGCAGCCGCTGCAGATACGCAGTATTTT
TRBV28	.	TRBJ2-7	CASSLTGGGNYEQYF	TGTGCCAGCAGCCTTACAGGGGGAGGGAACTACGAGCAGTACTTC
TRBV18	.	TRBJ1-4	CASSLKTGAATNEKLFF	TGTGCCAGCTCACTGAAGACAGGAGCTGCAACTAATGAAAAACTGTTTTTT
TRBV5-4	.	TRBJ2-1	CASSPGKLVHEQFF	TGTGCCAGCAGCCCCGGGAAACTAGTTCATGAGCAGTTCTTC
TRBV27	.	TRBJ1-5	CASSNLQGGSNQPQHF	TGTGCCAGCAGTAACTTACAGGGAGGGAGCAATCAGCCCCAGCATTTT
TRBV11-2	.	TRBJ1-3	CASSRDFSGNTIYF	TGTGCCAGCAGCCGGGACTTCTCTGGAAACACCATATATTTT
TRBV4-3	TRBD1	TRBJ2-2	CASSRTQGIPWITGELFF	TGCGCCAGCAGCCGGACACAGGGGATACCATGGATCACCGGGGAGCTGTTTTTT
TRBV19	TRBD1	TRBJ1-2	CASSPGTGRGDGYTF	TGTGCCAGTAGCCCCGGGACAGGGAGGGGAGATGGCTACACCTTC
TRBV9	TRBD2	TRBJ2-7	CASSVVAGAYEQYF	TGTGCCAGCAGCGTAGTTGCGGGAGCCTACGAGCAGTACTTC
TRBV4-3	TRBD2	TRBJ2-3	CASSQGAASGNFDTQYF	TGCGCCAGCAGCCAAGGAGCGGCTAGCGGTAATTTCGATACGCAGTATTTT
TRBV5-1	TRBD2	TRBJ2-3	CASSSSGRGSTDTQYF	TGCGCCAGCAGCTCCTCCGGGCGGGGGAGCACAGATACGCAGTATTTT
TRBV6-5	.	TRBJ1-1	CASSYRAGEAFF	TGTGCCAGCAGTTACAGGGCCGGGGAGGCTTTCTTT
TRBV5-8	.	TRBJ1-5	CASRHRVRNQPQHF	TGTGCCAGCAGGCACAGGGTTAGGAATCAGCCCCAGCATTTT
TRBV30	.	TRBJ2-2	CAWRGFYRVGTGELFF	TGTGCCTGGAGGGGATTCTACAGGGTGGGCACCGGGGAGCTGTTTTTT
TRBV27	.	TRBJ1-1	CASSLYVGGPNTEAFF	TGTGCCAGCAGTTTATATGTTGGGGGCCCTAACACTGAAGCTTTCTTT
TRBV9	TRBD1	TRBJ2-3	CASSAGTANPSTDTQYF	TGTGCCAGCAGCGCGGGGACAGCCAACCCTAGCACAGATACGCAGTATTTT
TRBV7-9	.	TRBJ1-1	CASSPIGWRGLGTEAFF	TGTGCCAGCAGCCCCATCGGGTGGCGGGGCCTGGGCACTGAAGCTTTCTTT
TRBV29-1	TRBD2	TRBJ2-1	CSVRASGTYNEQFF	TGCAGCGTTAGGGCTAGCGGTACTTACAATGAGCAGTTCTTC
TRBV6-5	.	TRBJ2-2	CASSLDFFNTGELFF	TGTGCCAGCAGCCTGGACTTTTTTAACACCGGGGAGCTGTTTTTT
TRBV28	TRBD2	TRBJ2-5	CASTPYSGMETQYF	TGTGCCAGCACCCCCTATAGCGGGATGGAGACCCAGTACTTC
TRBV7-2	.	TRBJ1-3	CASSFTGNTIYF	TGTGCCAGCAGCTTTACTGGAAACACCATATATTTT
TRBV7-9	TRBD1	TRBJ2-7	CASSLTGGLREQYF	TGTGCCAGCAGCTTGACAGGGGGCCTGAGAGAGCAGTACTTC
TRBV5-8	TRBD2	TRBJ2-7	CASSKSGTRVYEQYF	TGTGCCAGCAGCAAGTCCGGGACTAGAGTATACGAGCAGTACTTC
TRBV30	TRBD2	TRBJ2-7	CAWRRGTSGLYEQYF	TGTGCCTGGAGACGAGGGACTAGCGGACTATACGAGCAGTACTTC
TRBV7-6	.	TRBJ1-4	CASSANLNMNEKLFF	TGTGCCAGCAGCGCTAACTTGAATATGAATGAAAAACTGTTTTTT
TRBV10-2	.	TRBJ2-5	CASSQQETQYF	TGCGCCAGCAGTCAACAAGAGACCCAGTACTTC
TRBV6-1	TRBD1	TRBJ2-5	CASSKQGASETQYF	TGTGCCAGCAGTAAACAGGGGGCGTCGGAGACCCAGTACTTC